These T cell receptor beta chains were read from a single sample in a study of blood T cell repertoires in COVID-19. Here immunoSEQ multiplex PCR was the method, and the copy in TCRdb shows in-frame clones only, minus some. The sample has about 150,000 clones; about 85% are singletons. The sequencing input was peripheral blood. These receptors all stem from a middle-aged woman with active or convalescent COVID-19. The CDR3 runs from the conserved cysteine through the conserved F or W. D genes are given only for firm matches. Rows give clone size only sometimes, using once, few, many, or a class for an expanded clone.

CDR3aa: CASSLPRQGAQPQHF
CDR3nt: TGTGCCAGCAGTCTCCCCCGACAGGGTGCTCAGCCCCAGCATTTT
j_gene: TRBJ1-5
abundance: .
v_gene: TRBV28
d_gene: TRBD1

CDR3aa: CASSWNRGYDTEAFF
CDR3nt: TGTGCCAGCAGCTGGAACAGGGGGTATGACACTGAAGCTTTCTTT
j_gene: TRBJ1-1
abundance: .
v_gene: TRBV5-4
d_gene: TRBD1

CDR3aa: CSVEGGVDEQYF
CDR3nt: TGCAGCGTTGAAGGGGGGGTCGACGAGCAGTACTTC
j_gene: TRBJ2-7
abundance: .
v_gene: TRBV29-1
d_gene: .

CDR3aa: CASSQDWAGGVKTQYF
CDR3nt: TGCGCCAGCAGCCAAGATTGGGCAGGGGGCGTGAAGACCCAGTACTTC
j_gene: TRBJ2-5
abundance: .
v_gene: TRBV4-1
d_gene: TRBD1

CDR3aa: CASSAWDSSNQPQHF
CDR3nt: TGTGCCAGCAGTGCCTGGGACAGTAGCAATCAGCCCCAGCATTTT
j_gene: TRBJ1-5
abundance: .
v_gene: TRBV27
d_gene: TRBD1

CDR3aa: CASSLGQGLGYTF
CDR3nt: TGTGCCAGCAGTTTAGGACAGGGTCTTGGCTACACCTTC
j_gene: TRBJ1-2
abundance: few
v_gene: TRBV27
d_gene: TRBD1

CDR3aa: CAWSPSASGSSRETQYF
CDR3nt: TGTGCCTGGAGTCCGTCGGCTAGCGGGAGTTCTCGTGAGACCCAGTACTTC
j_gene: TRBJ2-5
abundance: .
v_gene: TRBV30
d_gene: TRBD2

CDR3aa: CASSSRQVDTGELFF
CDR3nt: TGTGCCAGCAGCTCCCGACAGGTAGACACCGGGGAGCTGTTTTTT
j_gene: TRBJ2-2
abundance: once
v_gene: TRBV11-2
d_gene: .

CDR3aa: CASSARGLTKAFF
CDR3nt: TGCGCCAGCAGTGCCAGGGGGCTAACGAAAGCTTTCTTT
j_gene: TRBJ1-1
abundance: once
v_gene: TRBV10-1
d_gene: TRBD1

CDR3aa: CASSTGRAGLSYNEQFF
CDR3nt: TGTGCCAGCAGCACGGGCCGGGCGGGCCTCTCCTACAATGAGCAGTTCTTC
j_gene: TRBJ2-1
abundance: .
v_gene: TRBV4-2
d_gene: .

CDR3aa: CASSLLPRTEAFF
CDR3nt: TGTGCCAGCAGCTTATTACCCAGGACTGAAGCTTTCTTT
j_gene: TRBJ1-1
abundance: .
v_gene: TRBV5-5
d_gene: .

CDR3aa: CASSPQGGGTEAFF
CDR3nt: TGTGCCAGCTCACCTCAGGGTGGTGGGACTGAAGCTTTCTTT
j_gene: TRBJ1-1
abundance: few
v_gene: TRBV18
d_gene: .

CDR3aa: CASSSSQGAPTGELFF
CDR3nt: TGTGCCAGCAGCTCGTCACAGGGAGCGCCCACCGGGGAGCTGTTTTTT
j_gene: TRBJ2-2
abundance: .
v_gene: TRBV11-2
d_gene: .

CDR3aa: CASSLLKVIFSTDTQYF
CDR3nt: TGTGCCAGCAGCTTACTGAAAGTCATTTTTAGCACAGATACGCAGTATTTT
j_gene: TRBJ2-3
abundance: .
v_gene: TRBV5-8
d_gene: .

CDR3aa: CASSYPGDNEQFF
CDR3nt: TGTGCCAGCAGTTACCCCGGGGACAATGAGCAGTTCTTC
j_gene: TRBJ2-1
abundance: .
v_gene: TRBV6-5
d_gene: .

CDR3aa: CASRRGQGYGSPLHF
CDR3nt: TGTGCCAGCAGGCGGGGCCAGGGATACGGTTCACCCCTCCACTTT
j_gene: TRBJ1-6
abundance: .
v_gene: TRBV6-5
d_gene: .

CDR3aa: CASSQGSYNSPLHF
CDR3nt: TGTGCCAGCAGCCAAGGTAGCTATAATTCACCCCTCCACTTT
j_gene: TRBJ1-6
abundance: .
v_gene: TRBV3-1/TRBV3-2
d_gene: .

CDR3aa: CSARVGETQYF
CDR3nt: TGCAGTGCTAGAGTCGGGGAGACCCAGTACTTC
j_gene: TRBJ2-5
abundance: .
v_gene: TRBV20-1
d_gene: .

CDR3aa: CASSAGQGVSGANVLTF
CDR3nt: TGTGCCAGCAGCGCTGGACAGGGGGTGTCTGGGGCCAACGTCCTGACTTTC
j_gene: TRBJ2-6
abundance: few
v_gene: TRBV7-7
d_gene: TRBD1

CDR3aa: CASSPSFLGTDTQYF
CDR3nt: TGCGCCAGCAGCCCTAGTTTTTTGGGCACAGATACGCAGTATTTT
j_gene: TRBJ2-3
abundance: .
v_gene: TRBV4-3
d_gene: .

CDR3aa: CASHWEISSGKNIQYF
CDR3nt: TGTGCCAGCCATTGGGAGATATCCTCGGGCAAAAACATTCAGTACTTC
j_gene: TRBJ2-4
abundance: .
v_gene: TRBV2
d_gene: .

CDR3aa: CASSLDTLIYNEQFF
CDR3nt: TGTGCCAGTAGCCTGGACACCCTGATATACAATGAGCAGTTCTTC
j_gene: TRBJ2-1
abundance: .
v_gene: TRBV19
d_gene: .

CDR3aa: CASSLATVGVQYF
CDR3nt: TGTGCCAGCAGCTTAGCGACGGTAGGGGTGCAGTACTTC
j_gene: TRBJ2-7
abundance: .
v_gene: TRBV7-2
d_gene: .